This TCR beta chain was captured by sequencing in a study of blood T cell repertoires in COVID-19. Study-wide background: Sites across the United States, Italy and Spain contributed samples from acute and convalescent COVID-19.

The CDR3 covers 15 residues. Germline V gene data show CDR1 as DFQATT and CDR2 as SNEGSKA (reference sequence). The germline V and J ends were trimmed by 5 bases and 1 base, with 17 bases remaining between them. Original processing notes: Reference gene primer amplification in the assay estimated nucleated cell counts. Measured with immunoSEQ multiplex PCR; TCRdb has only the in-frame clones, and not every one. Clone size and the V and J calls come from that table; the DNA yielded D and trimming. The sample holds around 180,000 clones; approximately 87% are singletons and the top ten take nearly 2.5%.

The sequencing input was peripheral blood. The sequence was collected from a middle-aged man with active or convalescent COVID-19. The chain recombines TRBV20-1 with TRBJ2-5; possible D gene TRBD2, 5 bases. In DNA, the CDR3 is TGCAGTGCTGGTGTCGGAGGAGTTATCCAAGAGACCCAGTACTTC. It translates to CSAGVGGVIQETQYF.